Listed here are 7 T cell receptor beta chains from one sample, sequenced in a study of control samples from healthy donors and cancer patients. Produced via immunoSEQ multiplex PCR; TCRdb's table is partial and in-frame only. The ten top clones account for approximately 2.2%, within a sample of some 190,000 clones. The sequencing input was blood. The receptors originated from a woman aged 25 to 45 in good health.

The chain couples TRBV6-2 or TRBV6-3 to TRBJ1-1; maybe TRBD1 (5 bases). Germline CDR1 is MNHEY and CDR2 is SVGEGT. This CDR3 is built from 15 residues. V gave up 0 bases and J gave up 3 bases, with 11 bases separating them. As DNA, the CDR3 is TGTGCCAGCAGTTACTCGAGGGGCTCTCACACTGAAGCTTTCTTT. Amino acids: CASSYSRGSHTEAFF.

The rearrangement joins TRBV25-1 to TRBJ2-1; 13 bases are a match to TRBD2. Germline CDR1 MGHDK, CDR2 SYGVNS. The CDR3 contains 16 residues. The V segment lost 8 bases and the J segment 7 bases; nucleotides outside the gene matches: 11. CDR3 DNA: TGTGCCAGCGGGAGGACTAGCGGGGGCGGGGGAAATGAGCAGTTCTTC. This encodes CASGRTSGGGGNEQFF.

The genes are TRBV5-6 and TRBJ1-1; no clear D gene. CDR1 and CDR2 (germline): SGHDT, YYEEEE. This CDR3 is built from 13 residues. The ends were cut back, 4 bases at V and 1 base at J, with 8 bases in the middle. The CDR3 sequence is CASSQWENTEAFF. The CDR3 bases are TGTGCCAGCAGCCAGTGGGAGAACACTGAAGCTTTCTTT.

V gene TRBV11-2 combines with J gene TRBJ2-6, with a tentative D call TRBD2 (5 bases). This CDR3 is 17 amino acids long. The V end lost 2 bases, the J end lost 0 bases, and 11 bases lay between the germline ends. Per germline, CDR1 SGHAT and CDR2 FQNNGV. The CDR3 DNA follows: TGTGCCAGCAGCTTAAACGGACTGAACTCTGGGGCCAACGTCCTGACTTTC. Translating it yields CASSLNGLNSGANVLTF.

V and J are TRBV19 and TRBJ2-5, with 7 bases fitting TRBD2. This CDR3 region has 14 residues. Trimming removed 2 bases from V and 7 bases from J; junction bases left unmatched: 7. The germline gives CDR1 LNHDA, CDR2 SQIVND (reference sequence). The CDR3 DNA is TGTGCCAGTAGTATAATTGGAGGGGAGGGGACCCAGTACTTC. It yields the protein CASSIIGGEGTQYF.

The chain has TRBV25-1 and TRBJ2-2, with 7 nucleotides matching TRBD2. The CDR3 is 16 amino acids. The germline gives CDR1 MGHDK, CDR2 SYGVNS. Trimming at V came to 5 bases and at J to 7 bases, leaving 13 bases not matched to a gene. CDR3 sequence (DNA): TGTGCCAGCAGTCGGACGCAGGGAGGGCTTGGCGGGGAGCTGTTTTTT. It codes for CASSRTQGGLGGELFF. Full variable domain (remainder filled in from reference TRBV25-1 and TRBJ2-2): EADIYQTPRYLVIGTGKKITLECSQTMGHDKMYWYQQDPGMELHLIHYSYGVNSTEKGDLSSESTVSRIRTEHFPLTLESARPSHTSQYLCASSRTQGGLGGELFFGEGSRLTVL.

The V gene is TRBV27, the J gene TRBJ2-5, with 11 bases lining up with TRBD1. J lost 5 bases, V lost 5 bases, and 7 bases had no gene match. The CDR3 totals 15 residues. The germline CDR1 and CDR2 sequences are MNHEY and SMNVEV (reference sequence). This chain's CDR3 is CASSQGDRGKETQYF. In DNA form, the CDR3 reads TGTGCCAGCAGTCAGGGGGACAGGGGGAAGGAGACCCAGTACTTC.